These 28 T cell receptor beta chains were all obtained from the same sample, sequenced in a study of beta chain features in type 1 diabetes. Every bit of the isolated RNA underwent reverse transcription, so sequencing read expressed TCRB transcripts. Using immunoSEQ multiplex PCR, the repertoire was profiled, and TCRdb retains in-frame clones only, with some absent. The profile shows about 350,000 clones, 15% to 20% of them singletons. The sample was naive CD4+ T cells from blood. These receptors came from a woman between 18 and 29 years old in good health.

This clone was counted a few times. The CDR3 reads CAWVRVGNEQFF. The CDR3, as DNA: TGTGCCTGGGTCCGTGTCGGCAATGAGCAGTTCTTC. The V and J genes are TRBV30 and TRBJ2-1, with D unresolved. The V end was cut by 5 bases, the J end by 6 bases, with 11 bases between. The CDR3 runs to 12 residues. Per the germline V gene, CDR1 is GTSNPN and CDR2 is SVGIG (reference sequence).

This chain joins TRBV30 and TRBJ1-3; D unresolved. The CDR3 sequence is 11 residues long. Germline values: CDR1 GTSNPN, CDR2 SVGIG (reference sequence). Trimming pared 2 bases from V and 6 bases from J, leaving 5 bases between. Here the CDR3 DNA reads TGTGCCTGGAGTCTCCCAAACACCATATATTTT. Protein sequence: CAWSLPNTIYF.

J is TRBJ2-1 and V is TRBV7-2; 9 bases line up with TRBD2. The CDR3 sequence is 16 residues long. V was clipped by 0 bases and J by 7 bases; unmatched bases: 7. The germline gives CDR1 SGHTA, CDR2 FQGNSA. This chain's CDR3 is CASSLAGSGSRNEQFF. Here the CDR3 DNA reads TGTGCCAGCAGCTTAGCGGGTAGCGGGAGTCGAAATGAGCAGTTCTTC.

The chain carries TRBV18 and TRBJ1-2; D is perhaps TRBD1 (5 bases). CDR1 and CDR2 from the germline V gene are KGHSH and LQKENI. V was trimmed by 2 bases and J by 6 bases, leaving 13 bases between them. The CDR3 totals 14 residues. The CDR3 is CASSPSQTQDGYTF. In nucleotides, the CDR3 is TGTGCCAGCTCACCATCGCAGACACAGGATGGCTACACCTTC. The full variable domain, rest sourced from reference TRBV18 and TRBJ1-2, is NAGVMQNPRHLVRRRGQEARLRCSPMKGHSHVYWYRQLPEEGLKFMVYLQKENIIDESGMPKERFSAEFPKEGPSILRIQQVVRGDSAAYFCASSPSQTQDGYTFGSGTRLTVV.

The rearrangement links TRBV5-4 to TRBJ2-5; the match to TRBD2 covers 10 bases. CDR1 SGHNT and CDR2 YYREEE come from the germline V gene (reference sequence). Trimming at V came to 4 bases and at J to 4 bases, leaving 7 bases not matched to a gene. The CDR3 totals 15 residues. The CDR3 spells CASSVAASGGETQYF. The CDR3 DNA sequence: TGTGCCAGCAGCGTAGCGGCTAGCGGGGGAGAGACCCAGTACTTC.

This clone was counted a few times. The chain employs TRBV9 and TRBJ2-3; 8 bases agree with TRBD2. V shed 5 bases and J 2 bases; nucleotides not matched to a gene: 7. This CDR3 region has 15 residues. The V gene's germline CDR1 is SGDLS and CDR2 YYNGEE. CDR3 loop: CASREAGGSTDTQYF. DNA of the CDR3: TGTGCCAGCAGAGAGGCGGGGGGATCCACAGATACGCAGTATTTT.

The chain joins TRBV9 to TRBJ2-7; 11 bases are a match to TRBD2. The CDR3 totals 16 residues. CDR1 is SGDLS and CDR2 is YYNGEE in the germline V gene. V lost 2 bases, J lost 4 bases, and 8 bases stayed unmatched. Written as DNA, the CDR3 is TGTGCCAGCAGCGTCGCCGGGACTAGCGGAAGATACGAGCAGTACTTC. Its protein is CASSVAGTSGRYEQYF. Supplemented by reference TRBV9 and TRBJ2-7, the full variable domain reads DSGVTQTPKHLITATGQRVTLRCSPRSGDLSVYWYQQSLDQGLQFLIQYYNGEERAKGNILERFSAQQFPDLHSELNLSSLELGDSALYFCASSVAGTSGRYEQYFGPGTRLTVT.

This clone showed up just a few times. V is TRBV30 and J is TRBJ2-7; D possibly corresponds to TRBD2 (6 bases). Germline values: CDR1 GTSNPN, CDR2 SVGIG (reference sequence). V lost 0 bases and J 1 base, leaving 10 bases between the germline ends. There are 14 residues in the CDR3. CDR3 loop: CAWSVGGESYEQYF. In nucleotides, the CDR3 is TGTGCCTGGAGTGTAGGAGGGGAATCCTACGAGCAGTACTTC.

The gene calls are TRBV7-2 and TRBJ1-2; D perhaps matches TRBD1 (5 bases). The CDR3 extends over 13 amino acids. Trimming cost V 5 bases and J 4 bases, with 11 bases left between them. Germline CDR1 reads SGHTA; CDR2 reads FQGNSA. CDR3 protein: CASSPRTFYGYTF. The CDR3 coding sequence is TGTGCCAGCAGCCCCAGGACATTCTATGGCTACACCTTC.

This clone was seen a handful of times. CDR3: CASSKGLAGGTVSSYNEQFF. DNA of the CDR3: TGTGCCAGCTCAAAAGGACTAGCGGGAGGGACCGTAAGCTCCTACAATGAGCAGTTCTTC. The gene calls are TRBV18 and TRBJ2-1, with 15 bases aligning to TRBD2. V lost 5 bases and J lost 0; bases outside the gene matches: 11. Per the germline V gene, CDR1 is KGHSH and CDR2 is LQKENI. This CDR3 has 20 amino acids.

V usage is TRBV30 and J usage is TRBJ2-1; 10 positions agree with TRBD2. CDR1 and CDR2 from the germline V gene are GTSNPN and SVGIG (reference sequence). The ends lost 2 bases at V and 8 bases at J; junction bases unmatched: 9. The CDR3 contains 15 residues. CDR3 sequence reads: CAWSFSGRAVDEQFF. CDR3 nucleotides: TGTGCCTGGAGTTTCAGCGGGAGGGCCGTTGATGAGCAGTTCTTC.

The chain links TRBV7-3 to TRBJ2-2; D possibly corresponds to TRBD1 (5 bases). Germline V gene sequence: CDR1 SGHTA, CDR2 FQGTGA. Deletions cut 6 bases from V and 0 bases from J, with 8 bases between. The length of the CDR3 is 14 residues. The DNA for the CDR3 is TGTGCCAGCAGAGAAGGGGCGAACACCGGGGAGCTGTTTTTT. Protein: CASREGANTGELFF. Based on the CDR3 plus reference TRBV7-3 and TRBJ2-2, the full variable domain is GAGVSQTPSNKVTEKGKYVELRCDPISGHTALYWYRQSLGQGPEFLIYFQGTGAADDSGLPNDRFFAVRPEGSVSTLKIQRTERGDSAVYLCASREGANTGELFFGEGSRLTVL.

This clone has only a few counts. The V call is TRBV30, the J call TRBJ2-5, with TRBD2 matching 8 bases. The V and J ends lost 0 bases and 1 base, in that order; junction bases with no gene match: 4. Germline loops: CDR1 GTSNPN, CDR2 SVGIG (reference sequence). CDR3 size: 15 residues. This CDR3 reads CAWSVSGVFQETQYF. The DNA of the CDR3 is TGTGCCTGGAGTGTTAGCGGGGTATTCCAAGAGACCCAGTACTTC.

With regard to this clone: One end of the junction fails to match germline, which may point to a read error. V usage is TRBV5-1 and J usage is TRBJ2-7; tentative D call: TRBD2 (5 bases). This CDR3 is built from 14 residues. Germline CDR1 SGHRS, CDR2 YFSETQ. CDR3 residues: CASSLGSSSHEQYF. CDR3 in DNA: TGCGCCAGCAGCTTGGGGTCTAGCTCCCACGAGCAGTACTTC.

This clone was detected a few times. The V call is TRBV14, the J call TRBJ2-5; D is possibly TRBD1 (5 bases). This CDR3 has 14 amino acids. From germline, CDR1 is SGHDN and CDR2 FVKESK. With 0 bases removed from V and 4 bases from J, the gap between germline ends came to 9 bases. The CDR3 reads CASSQDRGGETQYF. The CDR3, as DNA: TGTGCCAGCAGCCAAGATAGGGGCGGAGAGACCCAGTACTTC.

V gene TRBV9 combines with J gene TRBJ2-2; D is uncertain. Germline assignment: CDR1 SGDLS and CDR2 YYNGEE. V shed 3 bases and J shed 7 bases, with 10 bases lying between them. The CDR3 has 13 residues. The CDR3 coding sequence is TGTGCCAGCAGCGCCTCCCGAGACGGGGAGCTGTTTTTT. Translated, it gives CASSASRDGELFF.

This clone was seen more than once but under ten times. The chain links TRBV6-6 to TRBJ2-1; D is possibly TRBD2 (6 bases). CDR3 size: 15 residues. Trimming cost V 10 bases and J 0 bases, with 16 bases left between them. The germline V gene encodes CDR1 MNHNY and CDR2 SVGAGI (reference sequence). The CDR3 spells CATGGKQSSYNEQFF. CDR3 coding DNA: TGTGCCACTGGCGGGAAACAAAGCTCCTACAATGAGCAGTTCTTC.

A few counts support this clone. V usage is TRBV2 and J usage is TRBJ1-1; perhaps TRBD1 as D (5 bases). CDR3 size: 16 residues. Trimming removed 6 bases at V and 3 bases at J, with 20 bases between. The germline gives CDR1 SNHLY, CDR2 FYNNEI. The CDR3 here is CASSSTGLTRHTEAFF. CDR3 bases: TGTGCCAGCAGCTCCACAGGATTGACGCGGCACACTGAAGCTTTCTTT. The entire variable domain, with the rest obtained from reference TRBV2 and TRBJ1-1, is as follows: EPEVTQTPSHQVTQMGQEVILRCVPISNHLYFYWYRQILGQKVEFLVSFYNNEISEKSEIFDDQFSVERPDGSNFTLKIRSTKLEDSAMYFCASSSTGLTRHTEAFFGQGTRLTVV.

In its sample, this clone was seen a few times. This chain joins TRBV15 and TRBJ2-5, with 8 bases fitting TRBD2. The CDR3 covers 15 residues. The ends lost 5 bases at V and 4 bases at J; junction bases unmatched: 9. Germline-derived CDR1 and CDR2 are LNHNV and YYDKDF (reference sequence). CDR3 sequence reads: CATSPSRAGVETQYF. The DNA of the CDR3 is TGTGCCACCAGCCCTTCCCGAGCGGGAGTAGAGACCCAGTACTTC.

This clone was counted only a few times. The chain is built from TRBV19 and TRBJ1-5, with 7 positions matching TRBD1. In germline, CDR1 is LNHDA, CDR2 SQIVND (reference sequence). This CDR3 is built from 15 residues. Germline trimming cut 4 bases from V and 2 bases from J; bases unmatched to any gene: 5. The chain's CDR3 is CASSTTGDGNQPQHF. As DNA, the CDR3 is TGTGCCAGTAGTACCACAGGGGATGGCAATCAGCCCCAGCATTTT.

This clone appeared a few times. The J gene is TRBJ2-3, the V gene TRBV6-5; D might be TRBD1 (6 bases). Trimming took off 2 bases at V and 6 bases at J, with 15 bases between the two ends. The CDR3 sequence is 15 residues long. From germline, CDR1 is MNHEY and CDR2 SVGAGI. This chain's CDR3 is CASSYEGSGADTQYF. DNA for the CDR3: TGTGCCAGCAGTTACGAAGGCTCAGGGGCTGATACGCAGTATTTT.

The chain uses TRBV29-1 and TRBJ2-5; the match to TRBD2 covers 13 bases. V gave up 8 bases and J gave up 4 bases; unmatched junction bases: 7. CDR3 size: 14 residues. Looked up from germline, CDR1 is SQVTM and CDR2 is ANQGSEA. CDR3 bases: TGCAGCTCTGGACTAGCGGGGGCCCCAGAGACCCAGTACTTC. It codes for CSSGLAGAPETQYF.

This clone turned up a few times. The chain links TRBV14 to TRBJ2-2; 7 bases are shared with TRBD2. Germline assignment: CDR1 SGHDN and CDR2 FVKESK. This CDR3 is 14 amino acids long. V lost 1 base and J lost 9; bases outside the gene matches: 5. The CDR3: CASSQVVGTRELFF. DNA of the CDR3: TGTGCCAGCAGCCAAGTGGTCGGGACTAGGGAGCTGTTTTTT.

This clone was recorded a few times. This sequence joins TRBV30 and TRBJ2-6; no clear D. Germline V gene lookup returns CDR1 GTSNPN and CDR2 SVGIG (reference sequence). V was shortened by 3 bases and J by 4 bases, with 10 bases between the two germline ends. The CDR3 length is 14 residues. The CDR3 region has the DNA TGTGCCTGGAGCAGGTGGTCCGGGGCCAACGTCCTGACTTTC. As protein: CAWSRWSGANVLTF.

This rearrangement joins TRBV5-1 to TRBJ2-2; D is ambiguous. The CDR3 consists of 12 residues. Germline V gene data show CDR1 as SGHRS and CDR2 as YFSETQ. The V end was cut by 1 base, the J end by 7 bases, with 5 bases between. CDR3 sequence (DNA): TGCGCCAGCAGCTTGACGGGCGGGGAGCTGTTTTTT. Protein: CASSLTGGELFF.

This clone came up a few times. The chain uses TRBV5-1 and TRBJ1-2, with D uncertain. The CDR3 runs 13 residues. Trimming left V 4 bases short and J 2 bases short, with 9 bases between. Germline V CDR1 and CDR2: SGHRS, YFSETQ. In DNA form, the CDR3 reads TGCGCCAGCAGCCCTGGGGAGAACTATGGCTACACCTTC. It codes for CASSPGENYGYTF.

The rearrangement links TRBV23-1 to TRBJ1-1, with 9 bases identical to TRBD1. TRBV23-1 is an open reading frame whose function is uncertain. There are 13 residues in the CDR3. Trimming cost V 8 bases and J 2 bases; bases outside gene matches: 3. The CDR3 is CASGTGSNTEAFF. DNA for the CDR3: TGCGCCAGCGGGACAGGGTCCAACACTGAAGCTTTCTTT.

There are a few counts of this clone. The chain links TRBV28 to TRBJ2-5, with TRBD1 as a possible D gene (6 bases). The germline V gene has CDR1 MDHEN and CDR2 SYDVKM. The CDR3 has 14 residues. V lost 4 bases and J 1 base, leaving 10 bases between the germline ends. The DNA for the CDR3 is TGTGCCAGCAGTTCCGGACAGCTCCAAGAGACCCAGTACTTC. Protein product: CASSSGQLQETQYF.